This TCR beta chain came from a study of shared T cell receptors in the human thymus. Generated by immunoSEQ multiplex PCR, the TCRdb table keeps only in-frame clones and is missing some. The sample contains about 660,000 clones, around 87% of which appear only once. The CDR3 runs 16 residues. Trimming took off 1 base at V and 0 bases at J, with 12 bases between the two ends. CDR1 and CDR2 from the germline V gene are SNHLY and FYNNEI. These data also featured in a second study, about human thymus T cells. Per that study: Immunologically healthy infants in Finland undergoing congenital heart defect surgery were the donors. There appeared to be biased usage of V and J genes in thymic and blood repertoires.

This sequence originates from a boy under three years old with a congenital heart defect. The chain joins TRBV2 to TRBJ1-2, with D tentatively TRBD1 (6 bases). Sequenced input: thymocytes. The CDR3 nucleotides read TGTGCCAGCAGTGAAGAACGCGAGGGGGCTAACTATGGCTACACCTTC. Translated: CASSEEREGANYGYTF.